The 9 T cell receptor beta chains presented below share a single source sample, sequenced in a study of T cell responses to AZD1222 COVID-19 vaccine. Data came from immunoSEQ multiplex PCR; TCRdb stores just in-frame clones and leaves some out. This sample has roughly 180,000 clones; 94% occur once, and the top ten carry 1.5% to 2%. This sample comprised peripheral blood, obtained 28 days after the second AZD1222 dose. All receptors derive from an adult who received the AZD1222 COVID-19 vaccine.

This chain links TRBV5-6 with TRBJ1-4; 11 nucleotides align to TRBD1. V lost 3 bases and J lost 6; bases outside the gene matches: 7. The CDR3 runs to 16 residues. CDR1 SGHDT and CDR2 YYEEEE come from the germline V gene. The CDR3 loop reads CASSSGQGAPDEKLFF. CDR3 DNA sequence: TGTGCCAGCAGCTCTGGACAGGGGGCGCCGGATGAAAAACTGTTTTTT.

The chain joins TRBV4-1 to TRBJ1-6; D call uncertain. The CDR3 totals 16 residues. Between the trimmed V and J ends, which lost 0 bases and 6 bases, there was a span of 12 bases. The germline gives CDR1 MGHRA, CDR2 YSYEKL. CDR3 amino acids: CASSQESGRVNSPLHF. For the CDR3, the DNA is TGCGCCAGCAGCCAAGAAAGCGGGAGGGTTAATTCACCCCTCCACTTT.

The rearrangement links TRBV28 to TRBJ2-4; D assignment may be TRBD1 or TRBD2 (5 bases each). The length of the CDR3 is 16 residues. Germline assignment: CDR1 MDHEN and CDR2 SYDVKM. The ends were cut back, 2 bases at V and 3 bases at J, with 14 bases in the middle. The CDR3: CASSLRDLGGKNIQYF. For the CDR3, the DNA is TGTGCCAGCAGTTTACGGGACCTTGGTGGCAAAAACATTCAGTACTTC.

This rearrangement joins TRBV2 to TRBJ1-1; D is unresolved. Trimming shortened V by 0 bases and J by 11 bases, and 10 bases separated the two germline ends. The CDR3 is 12 amino acids. Germline V CDR1 and CDR2: SNHLY, FYNNEI. This chain's CDR3 is CASSEARSWAFF. DNA for the CDR3: TGTGCCAGCAGTGAAGCGCGGTCGTGGGCTTTCTTT.

This clone came up once. V is TRBV11-3 and J is TRBJ2-7; D tentatively fits TRBD1 or TRBD2 (6 bases each). Germline-derived CDR1 and CDR2 are SGHNT and YENEEA. This CDR3 contains 15 residues. V was shortened by 2 bases and J by 3 bases, with 14 bases between the two germline ends. The CDR3 coding sequence is TGTGCCAGCAGCTTAACGGGGGCAAGAGGCTACGAGCAGTACTTC. Translated: CASSLTGARGYEQYF.

The chain uses TRBV5-6 and TRBJ2-1, with D tentatively TRBD2 (7 bases). V lost 4 bases and J lost 0, with 20 bases in between. The germline V gene has CDR1 SGHDT and CDR2 YYEEEE. The CDR3 is made up of 18 amino acids. In nucleotides, the CDR3 is TGTGCCAGCAGCCTCGCGGGGGCGGAAGACAGCTCCTACAATGAGCAGTTCTTC. Translated: CASSLAGAEDSSYNEQFF. Drawing the rest from reference TRBV5-6 and TRBJ2-1, the complete variable domain is DAGVTQSPTHLIKTRGQQVTLRCSPKSGHDTVSWYQQALGQGPQFIFQYYEEEERQRGNFPDRFSGHQFPNYSSELNVNALLLGDSALYLCASSLAGAEDSSYNEQFFGPGTRLTVL.

This clone was observed once. J is TRBJ2-7 and V is TRBV5-4, with 7 positions matching TRBD1. Per germline, CDR1 SGHNT and CDR2 YYREEE (reference sequence). With 4 bases clipped from V and 2 bases from J, the junction kept 6 bases outside the gene matches. The CDR3 covers 14 residues. The CDR3 DNA is TGTGCCAGCAGCACCAACGACAGGGCCTACGAGCAGTACTTC. As protein: CASSTNDRAYEQYF.

The chain carries TRBV4-1 and TRBJ1-1, with D perhaps TRBD1 (5 bases). Germline V gene sequence: CDR1 MGHRA, CDR2 YSYEKL. The CDR3 length is 17 residues. Trimming stripped 3 bases from V and 6 bases from J, with 23 bases between. The CDR3 DNA follows: TGCGCCAGCAGCCACGGGAAAACAGGTGGGGTTTCTGCTGAAGCTTTCTTT. It yields the protein CASSHGKTGGVSAEAFF.

This chain links TRBV24-1 with TRBJ1-1, with a possible D match to TRBD1 (5 bases). Germline CDR1 is KGHDR and CDR2 is SFDVKD. Trimming removed 10 bases at V and 1 base at J, with 12 bases between. The CDR3 covers 13 residues. DNA for the CDR3: TGTGCCACGGCAACCGGACAGAACACTGAAGCTTTCTTT. Its translation: CATATGQNTEAFF.